The 28 T cell receptor beta chains given below trace back to one sample, sequenced in a study of CD8 T cells in Susac syndrome. The RNA input was 0.5 to 1 ug, and it was reverse transcribed with random hexamers. TCRdb recomputed calls from the immunoSEQ multiplex PCR reads with MiXCR, one row per CDR3 protein. The sample yields 150,000 to 200,000 distinct CDR3 sequences, 90% to 95% seen once. Sequenced material: CD4+ T cells from PBMCs. The receptors shown here come from a human donor with multiple sclerosis.

The V call is TRBV9, the J call TRBJ2-7; D might be TRBD2 (6 bases). The CDR3 extends over 16 amino acids. V was trimmed by 1 base and J by 3 bases, leaving 17 bases between them. Per the germline V gene, CDR1 is SGDLS and CDR2 is YYNGEE. As DNA, the CDR3 is TGTGCCAGCAGCGTATTTACACGGGAGCGCCACTACGAGCAGTACTTC. The encoded protein is CASSVFTRERHYEQYF.

The J gene is TRBJ2-5, the V gene TRBV5-1, with TRBD1 as a possible D gene (5 bases). Trimming stripped 0 bases from V and 3 bases from J, with 9 bases between. Germline V lookup: CDR1 SGHRS, CDR2 YFSETQ. The CDR3 consists of 14 residues. The CDR3: CASSLEQEKETQYF. CDR3 DNA sequence: TGCGCCAGCAGCTTGGAACAGGAAAAAGAGACCCAGTACTTC.

This sequence joins TRBV11-3 and TRBJ1-1; D is uncertain. Germline V gene sequence: CDR1 SGHNT, CDR2 YENEEA. This CDR3 comprises 12 residues. The ends were cut back, 4 bases at V and 8 bases at J, with 11 bases in the middle. The CDR3 loop reads CASSSGGAEAFF. The CDR3 DNA reads TGTGCCAGCAGCTCAGGAGGTGCAGAAGCTTTCTTT.

CDR3 in DNA: TGTGCCAGCAGCCCGGCGGTGGGCACCGGGGAGCTGTTTTTT. Protein sequence: CASSPAVGTGELFF. The chain combines TRBV3-1 with TRBJ2-2; D is uncertain. The CDR3 sequence is 14 residues long. Germline CDR1 LGHDT, CDR2 YNNKEL (reference sequence). Trimming cost V 4 bases and J 4 bases, with 10 bases left between them.

The V gene is TRBV29-1, the J gene TRBJ2-7; 7 nucleotides align to TRBD2. The CDR3 sequence is 14 residues long. J gave up 3 bases and V 3 bases, and 8 bases lay outside the gene matches. The germline gives CDR1 SQVTM, CDR2 ANQGSEA. The CDR3 loop is CSVEGEGDYYEQYF. The CDR3 DNA sequence: TGCAGCGTTGAGGGGGAAGGGGACTACTACGAGCAGTACTTC.

The chain combines TRBV3-1 with TRBJ1-1; 9 bases are a match to TRBD1. This CDR3 region has 17 residues. The germline gives CDR1 LGHDT, CDR2 YNNKEL (reference sequence). The V gene end was trimmed by 3 bases and the J gene end by 2 bases; junction bases not matched to a gene: 10. CDR3 coding DNA: TGTGCCAGCAGCCAGAGGTTACAGGGGGCGATCAACACTGAAGCTTTCTTT. Residues: CASSQRLQGAINTEAFF.

CDR3 sequence reads: CASSQELASGSYEQYF. The CDR3 region has the DNA TGTGCCAGCAGCCAAGAGCTGGCTAGCGGGTCCTACGAGCAGTACTTC. This chain uses TRBV4-2 with TRBJ2-7, with 8 bases lining up with TRBD2. J gave up 1 base and V 0 bases, and 5 bases lay outside the gene matches. The CDR3 is made up of 16 amino acids. In germline, CDR1 is LGHNA, CDR2 YNFKEQ.

This chain joins TRBV29-1 and TRBJ2-1; 11 bases align to TRBD2. This CDR3 is built from 17 residues. Germline V lookup: CDR1 SQVTM, CDR2 ANQGSEA. Trimming removed 7 bases from V and 0 bases from J; junction bases left unmatched: 11. The CDR3 loop is CSAGRATSGVSYNEQFF. CDR3 DNA sequence: TGCAGCGCCGGACGGGCGACTAGCGGGGTCTCCTACAATGAGCAGTTCTTC.

This chain uses TRBV4-1 with TRBJ2-6; weak D call: TRBD2 (5 bases). CDR1 is MGHRA, CDR2 YSYEKL, per germline. V lost 11 bases and J lost 2, with 19 bases in between. The CDR3 sequence is 16 residues long. CDR3 bases: TGCGCCTCCCAGAGGGTAGCCGTTCCTGGGGCCAACGTCCTGACTTTC. It codes for CASQRVAVPGANVLTF.

This sequence joins TRBV20-1 and TRBJ2-1; tentative D call: TRBD2 (6 bases). The CDR3 runs 15 residues. Per germline, CDR1 DFQATT and CDR2 SNEGSKA (reference sequence). V was shortened by 5 bases and J by 5 bases, with 19 bases between the two germline ends. Written as DNA, the CDR3 is TGCAGTGCTTCCCTTCACGGACTAAACAACAATGAGCAGTTCTTC. Translated, it gives CSASLHGLNNNEQFF.

The chain carries TRBV20-1 and TRBJ2-5; 11 bases align to TRBD2. The CDR3 loop spans 17 amino acids. Germline V gene sequence: CDR1 DFQATT, CDR2 SNEGSKA (reference sequence). The CDR3 sequence: CSVTSPYLAGGQETQYF. CDR3 DNA: TGCAGCGTGACTTCCCCCTATCTAGCGGGAGGACAAGAGACCCAGTACTTC.

This sequence joins TRBV30 and TRBJ1-2, with 8 nucleotides matching TRBD1. Germline V gene data show CDR1 as GTSNPN and CDR2 as SVGIG (reference sequence). The CDR3 totals 14 residues. The J segment lost 9 bases and the V segment lost 2 bases, leaving 11 bases of the junction unmatched. CDR3 DNA: TGTGCCTGGAGTCCAGGACAGGGAAGGGAAAGCTACACCTTC. It specifies CAWSPGQGRESYTF.

The chain is built from TRBV7-9 and TRBJ1-2; D uncertain. Germline assignment: CDR1 SEHNR and CDR2 FQNEAQ (reference sequence). CDR3 length: 12 amino acids. Trimming left V 2 bases short and J 8 bases short, with 9 bases between. This CDR3 is CASSLIAEGYTF. CDR3 coding DNA: TGTGCCAGCAGCTTAATAGCCGAGGGCTACACCTTC.

This clonotype was detected once. The chain employs TRBV3-1 and TRBJ2-1, with D possibly TRBD2 on 5 matching bases. CDR1 and CDR2 from the germline V gene are LGHDT and YNNKEL (reference sequence). V lost 0 bases and J 2 bases, leaving 8 bases between the germline ends. The CDR3 runs 15 residues. This CDR3 reads CASSQDSAPYNEQFF. The CDR3, as DNA: TGTGCCAGCAGCCAAGATAGCGCGCCCTACAATGAGCAGTTCTTC.

The V call is TRBV20-1, the J call TRBJ2-7, with 11 nucleotides matching TRBD2. CDR3 size: 14 residues. Trimming removed 5 bases from V and 10 bases from J; junction bases left unmatched: 13. The germline CDR1 and CDR2 sequences are DFQATT and SNEGSKA (reference sequence). The CDR3 sequence is CSAEGELAGAKQYF. The DNA for the CDR3 is TGCAGTGCTGAGGGCGAACTAGCGGGGGCGAAACAGTACTTC.

The chain recombines TRBV27 with TRBJ2-5, with D perhaps given as TRBD1 or TRBD2 (6 bases each). Trimming left V 6 bases short and J 5 bases short, with 19 bases between. Per the germline V gene, CDR1 is MNHEY and CDR2 is SMNVEV (reference sequence). The CDR3 is 15 amino acids. This CDR3 reads CASSPRGGGIETQYF. CDR3 bases: TGTGCCAGCAGCCCCCGTGGGGGCGGGATTGAGACCCAGTACTTC.

This sequence joins TRBV4-1 and TRBJ1-4; TRBD1 matches 10 bases. Germline lookup yields CDR1 MGHRA and CDR2 YSYEKL. The CDR3 contains 16 residues. After removal of 3 bases from V and 5 bases from J, the junction contained 6 bases not matched to a gene. The CDR3 region has the DNA TGCGCCAGCAGCCACACCTCGGGACAGGGGAATGAAAAACTGTTTTTT. This codes for CASSHTSGQGNEKLFF.

The J gene is TRBJ2-7, the V gene TRBV11-3; TRBD2 matches at 11 bases. Germline CDR1 SGHNT, CDR2 YENEEA. The ends lost 5 bases at V and 5 bases at J; junction bases unmatched: 8. This CDR3 has 15 residues. As DNA, the CDR3 is TGTGCCAGCAGCGTCGGACTAGCGGGTACTAACGAGCAGTACTTC. It is translated as CASSVGLAGTNEQYF.

J is TRBJ2-7 and V is TRBV30, with D maybe TRBD2 (5 bases). CDR1 and CDR2 (germline): GTSNPN, SVGIG (reference sequence). The CDR3 runs to 12 residues. V dropped 1 base and J dropped 3 bases, with 7 bases sitting between them. CDR3 DNA: TGTGCCTGGAGTGAAAGCGGCTACGAGCAGTACTTC. This sequence encodes CAWSESGYEQYF.

The chain carries TRBV29-1 and TRBJ1-1; D gene ambiguous. Germline CDR1 SQVTM, CDR2 ANQGSEA. The V gene lost 0 bases and the J gene lost 8 bases, with 10 bases spanning the gap. There are 12 residues in the CDR3. The CDR3 is CSVEDLVAEAFF. CDR3 nucleotide sequence: TGCAGCGTTGAAGATCTAGTTGCGGAAGCTTTCTTT. Full variable domain (remainder filled in from reference TRBV29-1 and TRBJ1-1): SAVISQKPSRDICQRGTSLTIQCQVDSQVTMMFWYRQQPGQSLTLIATANQGSEATYESGFVIDKFPISRPNLTFSTLTVSNMSPEDSSIYLCSVEDLVAEAFFGQGTRLTVV.

The CDR3 protein is CASRPPGSGANVLTF. The CDR3 DNA sequence: TGTGCCAGCAGACCCCCGGGGTCAGGGGCCAACGTCCTGACTTTC. This sequence joins TRBV6-2 or TRBV6-3 and TRBJ2-6, with D possibly matching TRBD2 (5 bases). In germline, CDR1 is MNHEY, CDR2 SVGEGT. The V gene lost 6 bases and the J gene lost 4 bases, with 13 bases spanning the gap. This CDR3 has 15 amino acids.

The genes are TRBV29-1 and TRBJ1-1; a possible D gene is TRBD1 (6 bases). The germline V and J ends were trimmed by 5 bases and 2 bases, with 12 bases remaining between them. This CDR3 is built from 13 residues. Germline loops: CDR1 SQVTM, CDR2 ANQGSEA. This CDR3 reads CSVFGQLNTEAFF. The DNA for the CDR3 is TGCAGCGTTTTTGGACAGCTTAACACTGAAGCTTTCTTT.

V is TRBV27 and J is TRBJ2-7, with 10 bases that match TRBD1. The CDR3 contains 13 residues. From germline, CDR1 is MNHEY and CDR2 SMNVEV (reference sequence). V lost 7 bases and J lost 5; bases outside the gene matches: 5. Here the CDR3 reads CASKTTGGHEQYF. The CDR3 bases are TGTGCCAGCAAAACGACAGGGGGCCACGAGCAGTACTTC.

The chain couples TRBV27 to TRBJ2-5; D not resolved. With 2 bases removed from V and 4 bases from J, the gap between germline ends came to 8 bases. This CDR3 comprises 13 residues. Germline V CDR1 and CDR2: MNHEY, SMNVEV (reference sequence). In nucleotides, the CDR3 is TGTGCCAGCAGTTTAGGGGAATTAGAGACCCAGTACTTC. Protein: CASSLGELETQYF.

V usage is TRBV4-1 and J usage is TRBJ2-5; a weak D match, TRBD1 (6 bases). The CDR3 contains 15 residues. Deletions cut 4 bases from V and 5 bases from J, with 17 bases between. The germline V gene has CDR1 MGHRA and CDR2 YSYEKL. CDR3 sequence reads: CASSPGTPGRETQYF. CDR3 DNA: TGCGCCAGCAGCCCAGGGACACCCGGGCGGGAGACCCAGTACTTC.

V gene TRBV19 combines with J gene TRBJ1-2; D is unclear. The CDR3 runs to 12 residues. Germline V gives CDR1 LNHDA, CDR2 SQIVND (reference sequence). Between the trimmed V and J ends, which lost 6 bases and 2 bases, there was a span of 7 bases. The CDR3 sequence is CASRGGNYGYTF. CDR3 nucleotide sequence: TGTGCCAGTAGGGGAGGCAACTATGGCTACACCTTC. Based on the CDR3 plus reference TRBV19 and TRBJ1-2, the full variable domain is DGGITQSPKYLFRKEGQNVTLSCEQNLNHDAMYWYRQDPGQGLRLIYYSQIVNDFQKGDIAEGYSVSREKKESFPLTVTSAQKNPTAFYLCASRGGNYGYTFGSGTRLTVV.

The chain has TRBV7-8 and TRBJ2-4; the D is unclear. This CDR3 comprises 15 residues. Trimming pared 4 bases from V and 7 bases from J, leaving 17 bases between. Germline values: CDR1 SGHVS, CDR2 FQNEAQ. CDR3 sequence: CASSYSSAAANIQYF. The CDR3 DNA sequence: TGTGCCAGCAGCTATTCTTCCGCCGCGGCGAACATTCAGTACTTC.

The V gene is TRBV7-2, the J gene TRBJ1-6, with D uncertain. The CDR3 totals 13 residues. The germline V gene encodes CDR1 SGHTA and CDR2 FQGNSA. Trimming pared 3 bases from V and 7 bases from J, leaving 7 bases between. The DNA of the CDR3 is TGTGCCAGCAGCTTTCAGCTGAATTCACCCCTCCACTTT. It encodes CASSFQLNSPLHF.